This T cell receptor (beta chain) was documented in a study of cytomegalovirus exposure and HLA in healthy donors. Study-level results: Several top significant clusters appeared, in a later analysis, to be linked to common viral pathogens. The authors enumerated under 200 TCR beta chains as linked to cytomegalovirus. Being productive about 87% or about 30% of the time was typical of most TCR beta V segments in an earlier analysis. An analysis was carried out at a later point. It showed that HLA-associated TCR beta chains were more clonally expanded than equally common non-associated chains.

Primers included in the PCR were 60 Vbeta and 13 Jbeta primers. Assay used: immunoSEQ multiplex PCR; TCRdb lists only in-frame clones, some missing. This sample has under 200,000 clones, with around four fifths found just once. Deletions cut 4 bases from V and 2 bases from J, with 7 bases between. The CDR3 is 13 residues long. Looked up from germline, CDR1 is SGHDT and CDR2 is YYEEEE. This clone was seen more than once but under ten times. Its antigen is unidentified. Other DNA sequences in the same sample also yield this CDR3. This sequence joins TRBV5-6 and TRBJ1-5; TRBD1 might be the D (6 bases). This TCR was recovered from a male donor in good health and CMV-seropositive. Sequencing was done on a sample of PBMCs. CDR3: CASSRQGNQPQHF. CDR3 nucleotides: TGTGCCAGCAGCCGACAGGGCAATCAGCCCCAGCATTTT.